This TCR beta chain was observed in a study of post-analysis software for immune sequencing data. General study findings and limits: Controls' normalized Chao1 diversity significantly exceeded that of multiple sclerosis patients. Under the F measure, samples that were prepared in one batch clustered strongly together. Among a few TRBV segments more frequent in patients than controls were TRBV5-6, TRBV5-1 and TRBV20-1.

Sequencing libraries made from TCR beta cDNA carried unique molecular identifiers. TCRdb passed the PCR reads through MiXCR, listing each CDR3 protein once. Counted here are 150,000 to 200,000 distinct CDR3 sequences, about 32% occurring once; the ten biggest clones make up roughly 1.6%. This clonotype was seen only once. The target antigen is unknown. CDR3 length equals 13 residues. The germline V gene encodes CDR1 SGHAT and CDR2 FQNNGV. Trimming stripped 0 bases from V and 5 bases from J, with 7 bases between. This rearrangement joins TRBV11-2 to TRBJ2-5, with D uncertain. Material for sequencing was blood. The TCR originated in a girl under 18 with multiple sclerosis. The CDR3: CASSLEQSETQYF. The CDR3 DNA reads TGTGCCAGCAGCTTAGAACAGAGCGAGACCCAGTACTTC.